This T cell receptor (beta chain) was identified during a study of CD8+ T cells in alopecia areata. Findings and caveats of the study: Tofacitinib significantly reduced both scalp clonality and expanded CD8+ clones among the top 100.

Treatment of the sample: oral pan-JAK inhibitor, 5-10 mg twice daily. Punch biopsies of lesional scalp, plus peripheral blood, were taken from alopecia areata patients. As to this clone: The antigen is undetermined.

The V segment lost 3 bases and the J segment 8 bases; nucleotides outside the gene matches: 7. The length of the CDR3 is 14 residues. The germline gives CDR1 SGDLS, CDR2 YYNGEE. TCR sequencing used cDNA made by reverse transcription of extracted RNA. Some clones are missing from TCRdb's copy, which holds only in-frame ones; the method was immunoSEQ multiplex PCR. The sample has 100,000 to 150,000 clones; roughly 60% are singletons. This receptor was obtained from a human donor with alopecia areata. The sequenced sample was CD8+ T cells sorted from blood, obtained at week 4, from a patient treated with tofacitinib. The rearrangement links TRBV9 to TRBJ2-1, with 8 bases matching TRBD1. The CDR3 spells CASSADRGADEQFF. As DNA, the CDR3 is TGTGCCAGCAGCGCCGACAGGGGCGCCGATGAGCAGTTCTTC.